Shown below are 9 T cell receptor beta chains from a single sample sequenced in a study of T cells in localized non-small cell lung cancer. This table comes from immunoSEQ multiplex PCR, and its TCRdb copy is limited to in-frame clones, with some not included. The data contain around 83,000 clones, roughly 89% of them singletons. Source: peripheral blood, taken before any cancer treatment. These receptors all stem from a man between 35 and 75 years old with stage I squamous cell lung carcinoma.

The V call is TRBV7-2, the J call TRBJ2-5; D remains unclear. The germline V and J ends were trimmed by 2 bases and 7 bases, with 8 bases remaining between them. The germline V gene encodes CDR1 SGHTA and CDR2 FQGNSA. CDR3 length: 12 amino acids. Here the CDR3 reads CASSLSVGTQYF. In DNA, the CDR3 is TGTGCCAGCAGCTTATCAGTGGGGACCCAGTACTTC.

V is TRBV10-3 and J is TRBJ1-1, with D tentatively TRBD1 (6 bases). Germline V gene data show CDR1 as ENHRY and CDR2 as SYGVKD. The CDR3 loop spans 14 amino acids. Trimming removed 2 bases at V and 0 bases at J, with 7 bases between. The CDR3 here is CAISEGQMNTEAFF. DNA of the CDR3: TGTGCCATCAGTGAGGGACAGATGAACACTGAAGCTTTCTTT.

The chain links TRBV5-1 to TRBJ2-3; the match to TRBD2 covers 7 bases. J was trimmed by 6 bases and V by 4 bases; bases with no gene match: 8. Looked up from germline, CDR1 is SGHRS and CDR2 is YFSETQ. There are 14 residues in the CDR3. The CDR3 here is CASSPRMRGDTQYF. The DNA of the CDR3 is TGCGCCAGCAGCCCCCGGATGCGGGGGGATACGCAGTATTTT.

The CDR3 region is CASSPYENTEAFF. CDR3 coding DNA: TGTGCCAGCAGCCCCTACGAGAACACTGAAGCTTTCTTT. This rearrangement joins TRBV7-9 to TRBJ1-1; D is unclear. The V and J ends lost 5 bases and 1 base respectively, with 8 bases between them. CDR3 length: 13 residues. Germline lookup yields CDR1 SEHNR and CDR2 FQNEAQ (reference sequence).

The chain couples TRBV7-2 to TRBJ2-1, with TRBD1 identical over 9 bases. V shed 4 bases, J shed 6 bases, and the junction held 7 bases outside the gene matches. This CDR3 comprises 15 residues. CDR1 and CDR2 from the germline V gene are SGHTA and FQGNSA. CDR3 sequence: CASSSPTGGRNEQFF. The CDR3 DNA follows: TGTGCCAGCAGCTCGCCCACAGGGGGCCGCAATGAGCAGTTCTTC.

This chain uses TRBV6-6 with TRBJ1-6; 7 bases map to TRBD1. Trimming removed 2 bases from V and 4 bases from J; junction bases left unmatched: 2. Germline-derived CDR1 and CDR2 are MNHNY and SVGAGI (reference sequence). CDR3 length: 15 amino acids. In DNA, the CDR3 is TGTGCCAGCAGTTACCTGGGACAGTATAATTCACCCCTCCACTTT. Protein product: CASSYLGQYNSPLHF.

The chain combines TRBV5-1 with TRBJ2-5; the D gene is possibly TRBD1 (5 bases). Germline CDR1 is SGHRS and CDR2 is YFSETQ. The length of the CDR3 is 14 residues. Trimming took off 1 base at V and 5 bases at J, with 12 bases between the two ends. The CDR3 DNA is TGCGCCAGCAGCTTGTTCGGCAGGGCGGAGACCCAGTACTTC. It yields the protein CASSLFGRAETQYF.

This rearrangement joins TRBV2 to TRBJ2-7; 9 bases match TRBD1. This CDR3 is built from 12 residues. Unmatched junction bases numbered 3, after V lost 6 bases and J lost 6 bases. Looked up from germline, CDR1 is SNHLY and CDR2 is FYNNEI. As DNA, the CDR3 is TGTGCCAGCAGCGACAGGGGGGGCGAGCAGTACTTC. It is translated as CASSDRGGEQYF.

This sequence joins TRBV5-1 and TRBJ2-5; D is unclear. The CDR3 consists of 13 residues. Trimming cost V 0 bases and J 4 bases, with 7 bases left between them. Germline V lookup: CDR1 SGHRS, CDR2 YFSETQ. The CDR3 DNA is TGCGCCAGCAGCTTGGGATGGAGAGAGACCCAGTACTTC. Amino acids: CASSLGWRETQYF.